The clone carrying this T cell receptor beta chain appeared a few times. CDR3 length equals 13 residues. V shed 8 bases and J shed 2 bases, with 12 bases lying between them. From germline, CDR1 is MNHEY and CDR2 SMNVEV (reference sequence). The authors ran a second PCR of roughly 6 to 11 cycles using a sample-barcoded 5' primer and a J-beta primer mix. Every cDNA was tagged by a template-switch adaptor with 12 random nucleotides. TCRdb re-analysed the 5' RACE reads in MiXCR, keeping a single row per CDR3 protein. The repertoire holds over 1.5 million distinct CDR3 sequences, with roughly 50% as singletons. PBMCs, at least 7 million per sample, were isolated. Total RNA extraction produced at least 5.5 micrograms (per sample) for the study. This sample was included in a study of blood T cells in healthy people across ages.

The chain has TRBV27 and TRBJ2-5, with D hard to call. The receptor comes from a woman aged 40 to 50 in good health. The sequencing input was blood. The CDR3 sequence is CASGTLIQETQYF. The CDR3 coding sequence is TGTGCCAGCGGTACCCTCATACAAGAGACCCAGTACTTC.